This TCR beta chain was captured in a study of blood T cell repertoires in COVID-19 (dated by TCRdb to the early 2020s). General notes on the study: Samples covering the acute and convalescent phases of COVID-19 were provided by collaborators in the United States, Italy and Spain. The prospective study material was composed of cDNA or gDNA derived from T cells, B-cell-depleted T cells, or PBMCs. Deeply sampled blood TCRbeta repertoires from subjects exposed to, actively infected with, or recovered from COVID-19 were included in the dataset. The repertoires were released in a freely available public database intended as a resource for research on the immune response to SARS-CoV-2. The samples were drawn from two sources: the first 160 participants of the ongoing ImmuneRACE study, and 1,254 subjects contributed by 6 global collaborators. A de-identified subject ID, COVID-19 status, age in years and sex were almost always included in the sample metadata. HLA class I and class II types, where available, came from metadata supplied by the sample provider rather than from assay-based typing. Broader findings and caveats from the paper: The quantity of clinical and demographic metadata differed by source and by participant and was supplied without curation.

On this clone itself: Its antigen target is currently unknown. Per-nucleotide qualities are absent, and no much larger clonotype sits a single base away.

The immunoSEQ Assay, a bias-controlled multiplex PCR, was used to amplify TCRbeta CDR3 regions from genomic DNA. On the study's bioinformatics: Nucleated cell counts per sample were estimated from amplification of reference gene primers within the assay. To quantify the absolute abundance of each unique TCRbeta CDR3 rearrangement, sequence reads were collapsed and filtered. For each sample, productive Simpson clonality was calculated as the square root of Simpson's diversity index over productive rearrangements. This immuneACCESS table, as held by TCRdb, lists in-frame sequences with V and J called but not all clones. Of the missing ones, under half trace to an unresolved V gene in checked studies; the others have no known cause. V and J calls and clone size are as listed in that table; D and trimming were resolved from the DNA. A total of 470,000 or so clones appear in this sample, around 89% of them only once. Together, the top ten hold around 4.5% of the sample.

The collaborating institutions used their own protocols to collect whole blood in K2EDTA tubes. For TCRbeta analysis, collaborator samples were shipped as frozen whole blood, as isolated PBMCs, or as DNA extracted from either sample type. Relative to germline, V is 5 bases shorter and J is 0 bases shorter, with 8 bases between their ends. The CDR1 and CDR2 encoded by the germline V gene (reference sequence) are LGHDT and YNNKEL. Including cysteine and phenylalanine, the CDR3 has 14 amino acids. Left in the record is the CDR3 DNA by itself, 42 bases read in frame from the first base. This clonotype originated in a woman in her 30s with acute or convalescent COVID-19. What was sequenced was peripheral blood. The chain links TRBV3-1 (or the pseudogene TRBV3-2) with TRBJ1-5; the D segment could be TRBD1, given 5 matching bases. Here is the DNA: TGTGCCAGCAGCGGGGGGGTTAGCAATCAGCCCCAGCATTTT. It encodes CASSGGVSNQPQHF.